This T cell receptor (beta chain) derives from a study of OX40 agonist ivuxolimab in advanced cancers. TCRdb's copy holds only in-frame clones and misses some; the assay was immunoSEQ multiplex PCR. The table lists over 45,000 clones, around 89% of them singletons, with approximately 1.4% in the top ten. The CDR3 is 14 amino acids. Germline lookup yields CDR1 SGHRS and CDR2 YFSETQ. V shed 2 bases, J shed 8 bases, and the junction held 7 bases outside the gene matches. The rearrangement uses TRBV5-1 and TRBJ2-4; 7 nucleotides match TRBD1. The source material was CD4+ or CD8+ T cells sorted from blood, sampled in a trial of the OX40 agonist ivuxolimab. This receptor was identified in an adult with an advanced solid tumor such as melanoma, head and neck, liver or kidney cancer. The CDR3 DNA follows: TGCGCCAGCAGCTTAGGGACAGCGAGAGACATTCAGTACTTC. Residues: CASSLGTARDIQYF.